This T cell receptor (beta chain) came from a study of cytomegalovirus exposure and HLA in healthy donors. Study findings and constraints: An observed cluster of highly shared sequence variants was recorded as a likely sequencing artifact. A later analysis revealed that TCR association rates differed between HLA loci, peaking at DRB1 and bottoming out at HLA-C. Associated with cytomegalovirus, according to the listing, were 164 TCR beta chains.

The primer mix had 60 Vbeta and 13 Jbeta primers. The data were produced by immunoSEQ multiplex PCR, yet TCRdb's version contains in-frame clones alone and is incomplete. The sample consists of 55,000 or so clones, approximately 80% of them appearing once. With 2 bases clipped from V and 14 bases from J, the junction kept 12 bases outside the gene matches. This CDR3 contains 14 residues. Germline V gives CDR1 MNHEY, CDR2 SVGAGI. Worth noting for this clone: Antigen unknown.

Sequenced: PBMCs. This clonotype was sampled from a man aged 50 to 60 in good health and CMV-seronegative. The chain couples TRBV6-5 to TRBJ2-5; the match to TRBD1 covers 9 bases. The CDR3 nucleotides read TGTGCCAGCAGTTACCTGGGACAGGGCCAGAACCACTACTTC. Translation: CASSYLGQGQNHYF.